This TCR beta chain was sequenced during a study of T cells expressing NK-cell markers. Germline values: CDR1 SGHTA, CDR2 FQGTGA. This CDR3 contains 14 residues. Following a re-call of the 5' RACE reads, TCRdb has one entry per CDR3 protein and lacks DNA. Its clone listing holds roughly 390,000 distinct CDR3 sequences. The clonotype was recovered from a woman between 45 and 65 years old in good health. The chain is built from TRBV7-3 and TRBJ2-3; with no DNA, the TCRdb D assignment of TRBD2 cannot be verified. The sequencing input was blood T cells: a sorted CD56 or NKG2C T cell subset, CD4+ or CD8+ T cells, or bulk PBMC T cells (not recorded which). Here the CDR3 reads CASNSGGSTDTQYF.